This T cell receptor beta chain is drawn from a study of CD8 T cells in ankylosing spondylitis. This clonotype appeared a few times. The antigen is unknown. Libraries of TCR beta came from quantitative 5'-RACE with molecular barcodes. TCRdb re-called the 5' RACE reads with MiXCR, one entry per CDR3 protein. Found here are approximately 520,000 distinct CDR3 sequences, about 5.4% of them singletons; the top ten hold around 3.5%. Whole-study results and caveats: Disease-linked clones displayed a CD8+ phenotype and appeared relatively rarely in peripheral blood. A TCR beta motif of about eight highly homologous variants seemed to mark ankylosing spondylitis blood.

The CDR3 length is 15 residues. J was trimmed by 7 bases and V by 5 bases; bases with no gene match: 12. CDR1 and CDR2 (germline): SGHTA, FQGNSA. This TCR was sampled from a male donor with ankylosing spondylitis. Sequenced sample: blood, either unsorted or a sorted T cell fraction (not recorded which). V is TRBV7-2 and J is TRBJ1-2; 8 bases map to TRBD1. CDR3 sequence (DNA): TGTGCCAGCAGCACCAGAGGACAGGGAGGGGGTGGCTACACCTTC. Its protein product is CASSTRGQGGGGYTF.